This TCR beta chain was captured by sequencing in a study of T cells in Graves' hyperthyroidism and ophthalmopathy. Study at large: Peripheral blood was taken when the disease was first diagnosed, before any treatment began.

Amplified TCR beta CDR3 regions derived from RNA transcripts. An initial round of RT-PCR targeting the TCR CDR3 relied on the HTBI primer set. TCRdb recomputed calls from the multiplex PCR reads with MiXCR, one row per CDR3 protein. In the table there are 340,000 or so distinct CDR3 sequences, about 20% of which are singletons. Germline CDR1 is SGHRS and CDR2 is YFSETQ. This CDR3 is 18 amino acids long. Trimming stripped 4 bases from V and 0 bases from J, with 20 bases between. This clonotype was seen more than once but under ten times. Diagnostic assessment was based on clinical symptoms, serum thyroxine and TRAb, thyroid ultrasound and orbital computed tomography.

This chain connects TRBV5-1 to TRBJ1-3; D ambiguous. This sequence was found in a woman between 45 and 60 years old with Graves' hyperthyroidism. Sequencing was done on a sample of blood. The chain's CDR3 is CASSHVGPGSHSGNTIYF. CDR3 nucleotides: TGCGCCAGCAGCCACGTGGGCCCCGGGAGTCACTCTGGAAACACCATATATTTT.